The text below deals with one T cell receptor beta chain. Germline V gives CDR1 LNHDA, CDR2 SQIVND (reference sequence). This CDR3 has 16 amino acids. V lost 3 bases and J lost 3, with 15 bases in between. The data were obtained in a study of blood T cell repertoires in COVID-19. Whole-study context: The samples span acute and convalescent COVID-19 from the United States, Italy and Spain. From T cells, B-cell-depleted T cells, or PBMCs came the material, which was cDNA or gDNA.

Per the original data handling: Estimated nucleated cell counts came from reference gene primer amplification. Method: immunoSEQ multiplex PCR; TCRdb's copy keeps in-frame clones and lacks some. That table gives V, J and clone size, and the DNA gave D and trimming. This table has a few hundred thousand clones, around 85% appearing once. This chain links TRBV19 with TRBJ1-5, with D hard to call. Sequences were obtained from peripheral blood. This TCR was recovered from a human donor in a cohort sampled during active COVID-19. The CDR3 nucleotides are TGTGCCAGTAGTATGGCCCGAGGAATTCTCAATCAGCCCCAGCATTTT. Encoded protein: CASSMARGILNQPQHF.